The 9 T cell receptor beta chains given below trace back to one sample, sequenced in a study of control samples from healthy donors and cancer patients. Profiling relied on immunoSEQ multiplex PCR, and the TCRdb table lists in-frame clones only, not all of them. The sample holds about 160,000 clones, around 96% seen once. The material sequenced was blood. These receptors originate from a woman under 40 in good health.

The rearrangement links TRBV14 to TRBJ1-6; 11 nucleotides match TRBD1. The J segment lost 9 bases and the V segment lost 5 bases, leaving 3 bases of the junction unmatched. The V gene's germline CDR1 is SGHDN and CDR2 FVKESK. The length of the CDR3 is 14 residues. The DNA for the CDR3 is TGTGCCAGCAGCGTCGGGACAGGGGGTTCACCCCTCCACTTT. Translation: CASSVGTGGSPLHF.

This clone was counted a single time. CDR3 DNA sequence: TGTGCCAGCAGTTACGAGGACGGATTCACTAACTATGGCTACACCTTC. Translating gives CASSYEDGFTNYGYTF. This chain uses TRBV28 with TRBJ1-2; D remains unclear. The V gene lost 4 bases and the J gene lost 0 bases, with 15 bases spanning the gap. CDR1 and CDR2 (germline): MDHEN, SYDVKM. CDR3 length: 16 residues.

V and J are TRBV19 and TRBJ2-3, with 10 positions matching TRBD2. Germline values: CDR1 LNHDA, CDR2 SQIVND (reference sequence). CDR3 length: 16 residues. With V trimmed by 6 bases and J by 0 bases, 6 bases remained unmatched. CDR3: CASSPRGLASTDTQYF. The CDR3 DNA reads as TGTGCCAGTAGCCCGAGGGGACTAGCGAGCACAGATACGCAGTATTTT.

The V gene is TRBV6-4, the J gene TRBJ2-7, with 9 bases identical to TRBD2. The CDR3 consists of 16 residues. Per the germline V gene, CDR1 is MRHNA and CDR2 is SNTAGT. The junction had 10 bases not matched to a gene; V was cut back by 2 bases and J by 5 bases. The CDR3: CASSDVGREGRNEQYF. Here the CDR3 DNA reads TGTGCCAGCAGTGACGTGGGGCGGGAGGGCCGGAACGAGCAGTACTTC.

J is TRBJ2-1 and V is TRBV3-1 (or the pseudogene TRBV3-2), with 7 bases aligning to TRBD2. Germline V gene lookup returns CDR1 LGHDT and CDR2 YNNKEL (reference sequence). This CDR3 region has 14 residues. V dropped 0 bases and J dropped 10; count of bases not matched to a gene: 6. For the CDR3, the DNA is TGTGCCAGCAGCCAAGATCCCCGACTAGCCGAGCAGTTCTTC. It codes for CASSQDPRLAEQFF.

The chain carries TRBV6-1 and TRBJ1-6; no clear D. The ends were cut back, 4 bases at V and 0 bases at J, with 13 bases in the middle. Per the germline V gene, CDR1 is MNHNS and CDR2 is SASEGT. This CDR3 comprises 17 residues. The CDR3 reads CASSGKRLSSYNSPLHF. Here the CDR3 DNA reads TGTGCCAGCAGTGGAAAGCGGCTGAGCTCCTATAATTCACCCCTCCACTTT.

The chain is built from TRBV27 and TRBJ2-1; 11 bases are a match to TRBD2. The junction had 7 bases not matched to a gene; V was cut back by 6 bases and J by 9 bases. Germline assignment: CDR1 MNHEY and CDR2 SMNVEV (reference sequence). The CDR3 runs 14 residues. This chain's CDR3 is CASSATSGVGEQFF. CDR3 DNA sequence: TGTGCCAGCAGCGCGACTAGCGGGGTGGGTGAGCAGTTCTTC.

The chain has TRBV29-1 and TRBJ2-7; D might be TRBD2 (6 bases). Germline CDR1 reads SQVTM; CDR2 reads ANQGSEA. V lost 4 bases to trimming and J lost 6 bases, with 10 bases between them. This CDR3 is 11 amino acids long. The CDR3 reads CSVVGGGEQYF. The DNA for the CDR3 is TGCAGCGTTGTTGGGGGAGGCGAGCAGTACTTC.

This chain joins TRBV5-4 and TRBJ1-1, with D unresolved. The V gene's germline CDR1 is SGHNT and CDR2 YYREEE (reference sequence). The CDR3 is 14 residues long. Trimming stripped 0 bases from V and 0 bases from J, with 6 bases between. The CDR3 protein is CASSLELMNTEAFF. The CDR3 DNA is TGTGCCAGCAGCTTGGAGCTGATGAACACTGAAGCTTTCTTT.